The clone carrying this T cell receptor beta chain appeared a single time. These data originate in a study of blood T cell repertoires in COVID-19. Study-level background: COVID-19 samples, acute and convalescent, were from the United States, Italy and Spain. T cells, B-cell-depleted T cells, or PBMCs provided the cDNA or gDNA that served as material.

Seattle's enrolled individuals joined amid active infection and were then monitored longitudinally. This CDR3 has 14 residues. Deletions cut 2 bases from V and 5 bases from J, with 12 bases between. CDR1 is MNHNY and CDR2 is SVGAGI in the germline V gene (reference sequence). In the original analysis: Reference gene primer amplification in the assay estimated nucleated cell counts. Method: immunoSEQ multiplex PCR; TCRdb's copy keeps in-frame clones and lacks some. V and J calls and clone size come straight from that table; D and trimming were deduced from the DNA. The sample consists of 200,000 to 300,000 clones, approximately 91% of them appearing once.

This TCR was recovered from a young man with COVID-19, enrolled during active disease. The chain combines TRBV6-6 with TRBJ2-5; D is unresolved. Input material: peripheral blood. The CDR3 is CASSYGAGTETQYF. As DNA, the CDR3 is TGTGCCAGCAGTTACGGCGCAGGAACTGAGACCCAGTACTTC.